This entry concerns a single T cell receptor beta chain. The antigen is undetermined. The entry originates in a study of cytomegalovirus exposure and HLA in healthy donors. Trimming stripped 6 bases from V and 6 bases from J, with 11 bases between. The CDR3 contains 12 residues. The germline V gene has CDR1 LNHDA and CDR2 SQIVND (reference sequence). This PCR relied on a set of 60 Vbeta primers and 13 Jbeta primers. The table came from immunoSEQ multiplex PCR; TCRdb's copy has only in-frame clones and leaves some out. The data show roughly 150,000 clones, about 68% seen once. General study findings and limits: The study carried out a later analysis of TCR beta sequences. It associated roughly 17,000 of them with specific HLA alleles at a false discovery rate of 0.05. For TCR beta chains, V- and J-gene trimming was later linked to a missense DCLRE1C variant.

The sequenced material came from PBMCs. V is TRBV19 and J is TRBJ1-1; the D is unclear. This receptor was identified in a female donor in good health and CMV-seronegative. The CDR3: CASRAIGSEAFF. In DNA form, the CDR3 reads TGTGCCAGTAGGGCAATTGGCTCTGAAGCTTTCTTT.